The 2 T cell receptor beta chains presented below share a single source sample, sequenced in a study of siplizumab effects on memory and regulatory T cells. Clones were sequenced by immunoSEQ multiplex PCR, and TCRdb holds only the in-frame ones, with some missing. The table has tens of thousands of clones, over 85% seen once. Material for sequencing was CD8+ T cells sorted from blood. These receptor sequences come from a human donor in good health.

This clone was recorded a few times. For the CDR3, the DNA is TGTGCCAGCAGCCCCACCAGACAGGGACGGAATGAGCAGTTCTTC. This translates into CASSPTRQGRNEQFF. J is TRBJ2-1 and V is TRBV7-6; 7 bases agree with TRBD1. The CDR3 extends over 15 amino acids. With 5 bases clipped from V and 7 bases from J, the junction kept 11 bases outside the gene matches. Germline assignment: CDR1 SGHVS and CDR2 FNYEAQ.

The chain is built from TRBV5-8 and TRBJ1-6, with a weak D call TRBD1 (5 bases). The CDR3 contains 14 residues. Germline assignment: CDR1 SGHTS and CDR2 YDEGEE. V was cut by 3 bases and J by 7 bases, with 11 bases left in between. The chain's CDR3 is CASSSGVTNSPLHF. The CDR3 DNA sequence: TGTGCCAGCAGCTCGGGGGTGACAAATTCACCCCTCCACTTT.